Reported below is one T cell receptor (beta chain). Its binding antigen is unknown. One base away there is no much larger clone; base qualities are not given. Each collaborating institution followed its own protocols to collect whole blood in K2EDTA tubes. For TCRbeta analysis, collaborators shipped samples in one of three forms: frozen whole blood, isolated PBMCs, or DNA extracted from either of those sample types. The germline V gene yields SNHLY for CDR1 and FYNNEI for CDR2. Its CDR3 holds 14 amino acids, cysteine through phenylalanine. The entry retains the CDR3 DNA only, 42 bases that are in frame from base 1. Unmatched junction bases come to 11, with V trimmed by 6 bases and J by 8 bases. TCRbeta CDR3 regions were amplified from genomic DNA by means of the immunoSEQ Assay, a bias-controlled multiplex PCR. On the study's bioinformatics: The number of nucleated cells in each sample was estimated by amplification of reference gene primers within the assay. Sequence reads were collapsed and filtered to measure the absolute abundance of every unique TCRbeta CDR3 rearrangement. Productive Simpson clonality was computed per sample as the square root of Simpson's diversity index over productive rearrangements. Entries here come from immuneACCESS through TCRdb and include only in-frame sequences with V and J called. Some clones fail to appear in such tables; in the studies checked, an unresolved V gene covers under half of the shortfall, and the cause of the remainder is unknown. Clonal size and the V and J genes are those of that table, whereas D and trimming came from the DNA. The sample profile shows approximately 140,000 clones; 82% of them were found once. The top ten hold 13% to 15% of the sample.

This entry comes from a study of blood T cell repertoires in COVID-19 (dated by TCRdb to about 2020). Some background on the complete study: Collaborator samples came from the United States, Italy and Spain and covered acute and convalescent phases of COVID-19. The material from the prospective study consisted of cDNA or gDNA derived from T cells, B-cell-depleted T cells, or PBMCs. Deeply sampled blood TCRbeta repertoires from subjects exposed to, actively infected with, or recovered from COVID-19 were included in the dataset. A freely available public database, intended as a resource for researchers studying the immune response to SARS-CoV-2, is where the repertoires were released. Samples were obtained from the ongoing ImmuneRACE study (first 160 participants) and from over a thousand subjects provided by 6 global collaborators. Sample metadata almost always included a de-identified subject ID, COVID-19 status, age in years and sex. Where available, HLA class I and class II types were obtained from metadata supplied by the sample provider rather than from assay-based typing.

Results and caveats for the whole study, not just this receptor: The amount of clinical and demographic metadata varied by source and participant and was provided uncurated.

Sequenced material: peripheral blood. The clonotype originates from a human donor with acute or convalescent COVID-19. The donor label of this sample is uncertain. The sequence joins TRBV2 to TRBJ1-2; 8 bases in between match TRBD1. The nucleotide sequence is TGTGCCAGCAGCCCCCGGACAGGGCACGGAGGCTACACCTTC. Its protein is CASSPRTGHGGYTF.